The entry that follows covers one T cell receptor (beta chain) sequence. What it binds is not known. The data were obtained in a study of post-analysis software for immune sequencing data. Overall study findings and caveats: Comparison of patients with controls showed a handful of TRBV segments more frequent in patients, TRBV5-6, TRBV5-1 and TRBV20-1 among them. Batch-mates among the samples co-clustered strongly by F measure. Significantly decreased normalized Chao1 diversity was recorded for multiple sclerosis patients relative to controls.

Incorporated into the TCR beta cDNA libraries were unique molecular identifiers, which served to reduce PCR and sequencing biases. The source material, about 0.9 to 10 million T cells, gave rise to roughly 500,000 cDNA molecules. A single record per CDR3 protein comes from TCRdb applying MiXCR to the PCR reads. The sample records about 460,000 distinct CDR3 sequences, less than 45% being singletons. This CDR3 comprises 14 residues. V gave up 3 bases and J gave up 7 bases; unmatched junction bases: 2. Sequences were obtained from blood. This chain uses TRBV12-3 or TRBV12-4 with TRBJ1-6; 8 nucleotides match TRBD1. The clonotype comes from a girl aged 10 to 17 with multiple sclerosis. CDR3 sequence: CASSFWTGNSPLHF. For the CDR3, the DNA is TGTGCCAGCAGTTTCTGGACAGGGAATTCACCCCTCCACTTT.